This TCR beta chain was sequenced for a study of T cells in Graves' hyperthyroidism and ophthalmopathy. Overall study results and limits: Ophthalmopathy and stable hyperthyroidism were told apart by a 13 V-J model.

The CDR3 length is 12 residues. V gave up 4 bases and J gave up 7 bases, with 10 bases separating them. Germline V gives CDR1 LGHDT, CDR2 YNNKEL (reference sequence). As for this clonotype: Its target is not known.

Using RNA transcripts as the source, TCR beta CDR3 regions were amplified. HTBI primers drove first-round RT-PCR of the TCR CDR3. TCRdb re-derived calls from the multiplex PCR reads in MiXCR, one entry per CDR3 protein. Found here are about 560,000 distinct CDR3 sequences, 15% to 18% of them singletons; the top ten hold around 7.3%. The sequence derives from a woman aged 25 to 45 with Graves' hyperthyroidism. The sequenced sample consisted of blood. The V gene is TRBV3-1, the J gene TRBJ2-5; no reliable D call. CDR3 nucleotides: TGTGCCAGCAGCCCCTCCTCGGGGACCCAGTACTTC. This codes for CASSPSSGTQYF.